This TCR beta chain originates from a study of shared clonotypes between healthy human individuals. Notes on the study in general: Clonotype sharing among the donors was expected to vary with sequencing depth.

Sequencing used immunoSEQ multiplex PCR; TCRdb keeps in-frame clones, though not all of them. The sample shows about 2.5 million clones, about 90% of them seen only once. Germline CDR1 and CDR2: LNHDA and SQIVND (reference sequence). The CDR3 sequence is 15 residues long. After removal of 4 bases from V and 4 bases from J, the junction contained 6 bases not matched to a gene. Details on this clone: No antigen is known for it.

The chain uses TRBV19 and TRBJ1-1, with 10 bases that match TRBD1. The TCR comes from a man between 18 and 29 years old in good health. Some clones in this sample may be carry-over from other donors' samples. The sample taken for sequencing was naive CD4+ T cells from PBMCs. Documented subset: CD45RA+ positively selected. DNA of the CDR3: TGTGCCAGTAGTACCCTGGACAGGGGGACCACTGAAGCTTTCTTT. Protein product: CASSTLDRGTTEAFF.